The 7 T cell receptor beta chains given below trace back to one sample, sequenced in a study of cytomegalovirus exposure and HLA in healthy donors. 13 Jbeta primers and 60 Vbeta primers were used for the PCR. Only in-frame clones appear in the TCRdb table, and some are missing; sequencing was by immunoSEQ multiplex PCR. The data show 54,000 or so clones, roughly 50% seen once. The sequencing sample was made of PBMCs. All receptors derive from a human donor in good health.

The rearrangement links TRBV7-9 to TRBJ2-2; a possible D gene is TRBD2 (5 bases). CDR1 is SEHNR and CDR2 is FQNEAQ in the germline V gene (reference sequence). The length of the CDR3 is 16 residues. The ends were cut back, 4 bases at V and 5 bases at J, with 17 bases in the middle. CDR3 nucleotides: TGTGCCAGCAGCTCCGGAGCTAATAGAGGGACCGGGGAGCTGTTTTTT. It translates to CASSSGANRGTGELFF.

The V gene is TRBV7-2, the J gene TRBJ2-1; D unresolved. The V end lost 0 bases, the J end lost 2 bases, and 11 bases lay between the germline ends. CDR3 length: 16 amino acids. The V gene's germline CDR1 is SGHTA and CDR2 FQGNSA. CDR3 nucleotides: TGTGCCAGCAGCTTAGCAGCTTCTCAAACCTACAATGAGCAGTTCTTC. As protein: CASSLAASQTYNEQFF.

This clone turned up a few times. Written as DNA, the CDR3 is TGCGCCAGCAGCTTGGAGGCTAGCGGGGGGGCTCGGGATACGCAGTATTTT. Encoded protein: CASSLEASGGARDTQYF. This chain connects TRBV5-1 to TRBJ2-3, with 12 bases that match TRBD2. The V gene end was trimmed by 0 bases and the J gene end by 6 bases; junction bases not matched to a gene: 8. The CDR3 covers 17 residues. Germline values: CDR1 SGHRS, CDR2 YFSETQ.

V usage is TRBV7-3 and J usage is TRBJ2-7; 9 bases map to TRBD1. J lost 3 bases, V lost 8 bases, and 14 bases had no gene match. The CDR3 is made up of 16 amino acids. The germline gives CDR1 SGHTA, CDR2 FQGTGA. The CDR3 sequence is CASPTGGPRSLYEQYF. Written as DNA, the CDR3 is TGTGCCAGCCCCACAGGGGGCCCGCGGAGTCTCTACGAGCAGTACTTC. The whole variable domain, filled in from reference TRBV7-3 and TRBJ2-7, reads GAGVSQTPSNKVTEKGKYVELRCDPISGHTALYWYRQSLGQGPEFLIYFQGTGAADDSGLPNDRFFAVRPEGSVSTLKIQRTERGDSAVYLCASPTGGPRSLYEQYFGPGTRLTVT.

The table lists this clone with a count of one. The rearrangement uses TRBV7-3 and TRBJ2-1; D may be TRBD2 (5 bases). Germline loops: CDR1 SGHTA, CDR2 FQGTGA. V was pared by 5 bases and J by 8 bases, with 22 bases between. The CDR3 consists of 16 residues. The CDR3 region has the DNA TGTGCCAGCAGCCCCTCCCTCCGTGGAGGTTGGGATGAGCAGTTCTTC. Translation gives CASSPSLRGGWDEQFF.

The chain is built from TRBV29-1 and TRBJ2-1, with 13 nucleotides matching TRBD2. This CDR3 is built from 15 residues. CDR1 SQVTM and CDR2 ANQGSEA come from the germline V gene. Trimming took 7 bases from V and 7 from J; bases not matched to a gene: 10. The CDR3 loop is CSAPTLAGGRNEQFF. Here the CDR3 DNA reads TGCAGCGCACCAACACTAGCGGGGGGGCGGAATGAGCAGTTCTTC.

The chain employs TRBV18 and TRBJ2-1; 11 bases map to TRBD2. The CDR3 length is 18 residues. CDR1 is KGHSH, CDR2 LQKENI, per germline. V dropped 0 bases and J dropped 3; count of bases not matched to a gene: 7. The CDR3 DNA sequence: TGTGCCAGCTCACCACCGGTGGCTAGCGGGGGGCTCTACAATGAGCAGTTCTTC. It codes for CASSPPVASGGLYNEQFF.